This TCR beta chain appears in the sequencing data of a study of long-term antiretroviral therapy in people with HIV. Study-wide points: Repertoire dominance by clones expanded before ART was seen at all time points.

The V end was cut by 0 bases, the J end by 1 base, with 7 bases between. CDR1 is SGDLS and CDR2 is YYNGEE in the germline V gene. The CDR3 contains 14 residues. Survey-level resolution applied to immunoSEQ assay v3.0. Sequencing was performed with immunoSEQ multiplex PCR; in TCRdb, only in-frame clones are kept and a portion is missing. The table records nearly 50,000 clones, about 86% of them present only once. Everyone in the study who had HIV was treated in the United States. Remarks on this clone: The antigen remains unidentified.

The sample here was unsorted PBMCs, taken 0.8 years after starting antiretroviral therapy. The J gene is TRBJ1-1, the V gene TRBV9; unclear D gene. This TCR was sampled from a woman aged 18-30 years with HIV. In DNA, the CDR3 is TGTGCCAGCAGCGTAGTCCCTTCGAACACTGAAGCTTTCTTT. Translating it yields CASSVVPSNTEAFF.